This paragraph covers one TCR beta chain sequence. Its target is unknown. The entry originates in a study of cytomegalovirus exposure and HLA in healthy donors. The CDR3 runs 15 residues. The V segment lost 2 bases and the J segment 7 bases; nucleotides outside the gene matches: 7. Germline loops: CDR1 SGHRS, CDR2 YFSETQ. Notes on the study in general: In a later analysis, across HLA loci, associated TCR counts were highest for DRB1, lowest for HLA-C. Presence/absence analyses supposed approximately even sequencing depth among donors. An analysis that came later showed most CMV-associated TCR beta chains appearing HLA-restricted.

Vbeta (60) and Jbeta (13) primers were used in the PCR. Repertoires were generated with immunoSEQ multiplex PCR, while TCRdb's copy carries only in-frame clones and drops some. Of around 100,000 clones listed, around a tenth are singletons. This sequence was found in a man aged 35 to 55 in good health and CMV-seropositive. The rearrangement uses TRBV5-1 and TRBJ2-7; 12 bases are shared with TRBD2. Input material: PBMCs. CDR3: CASSLRTSGAGEQYF. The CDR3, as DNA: TGCGCCAGCAGCTTAAGGACTAGCGGGGCGGGGGAGCAGTACTTC.